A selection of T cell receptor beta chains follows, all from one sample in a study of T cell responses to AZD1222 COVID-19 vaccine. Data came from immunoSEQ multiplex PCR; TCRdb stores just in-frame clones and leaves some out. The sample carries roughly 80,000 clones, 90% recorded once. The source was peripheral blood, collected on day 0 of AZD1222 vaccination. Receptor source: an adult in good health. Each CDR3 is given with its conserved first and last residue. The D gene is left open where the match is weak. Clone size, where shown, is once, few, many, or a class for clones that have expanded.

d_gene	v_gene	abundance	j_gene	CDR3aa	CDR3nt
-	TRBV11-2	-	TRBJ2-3	CASSPRRLVPDTQYF	TGTGCCAGCAGCCCACGTCGACTAGTTCCAGATACGCAGTATTTT
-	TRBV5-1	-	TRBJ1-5	CASSLGDNGQPQHF	TGCGCCAGCAGCTTGGGGGACAATGGGCAGCCCCAGCATTTT
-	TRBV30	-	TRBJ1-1	CAWSTANTEAFF	TGTGCCTGGAGTACAGCGAACACTGAAGCTTTCTTT
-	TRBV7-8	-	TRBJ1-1	CASSGSMTLNTEAFF	TGTGCCAGCAGCGGTAGTATGACATTGAACACTGAAGCTTTCTTT
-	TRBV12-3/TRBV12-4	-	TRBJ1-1	CASSFEASTEAFF	TGTGCCAGCAGTTTTGAGGCCAGCACTGAAGCTTTCTTT
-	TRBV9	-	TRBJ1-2	CASSVSGGNGYTF	TGTGCCAGCAGCGTATCGGGGGGTAATGGCTACACCTTC
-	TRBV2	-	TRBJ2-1	CASSEGRLARYNEQFF	TGTGCCAGCAGTGAAGGGAGGCTAGCGAGATACAATGAGCAGTTCTTC
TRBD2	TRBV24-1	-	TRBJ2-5	CATSDRRGGRETQYF	TGTGCCACCAGTGATCGCCGGGGGGGGCGAGAGACCCAGTACTTC
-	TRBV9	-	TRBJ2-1	CASSVGAGIYNEQFF	TGTGCCAGCAGCGTAGGTGCGGGGATTTACAATGAGCAGTTCTTC
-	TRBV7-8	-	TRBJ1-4	CASSPNRVPLLATNEKLFF	TGTGCCAGCAGCCCGAACAGGGTCCCGCTCCTTGCAACTAATGAAAAACTGTTTTTT
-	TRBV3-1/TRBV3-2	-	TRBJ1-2	CASSLGTANYGYTF	TGTGCCAGCAGCCTCGGGACGGCTAACTATGGCTACACCTTC
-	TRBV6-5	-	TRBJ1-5	CASSVGLNQPQHF	TGTGCCAGCAGCGTGGGCCTCAATCAGCCCCAGCATTTT
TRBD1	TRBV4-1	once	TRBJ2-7	CASSQEGTGTEQYF	TGCGCCAGCAGCCAAGAAGGGACAGGTACGGAGCAGTACTTC
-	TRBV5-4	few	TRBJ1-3	CASSGDGNTIYF	TGTGCCAGCAGCGGAGATGGAAACACCATATATTTT
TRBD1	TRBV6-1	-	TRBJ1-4	CASSERGLHEKLFF	TGTGCCAGCAGTGAAAGGGGGCTACATGAAAAACTGTTTTTT
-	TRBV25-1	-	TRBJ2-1	CASSGTYNEQFF	TGTGCCAGCAGTGGAACCTACAATGAGCAGTTCTTC
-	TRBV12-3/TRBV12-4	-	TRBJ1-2	CASSLIAGYTF	TGTGCCAGCAGTTTAATCGCTGGCTACACCTTC
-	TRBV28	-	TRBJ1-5	CASSFRPGSQPQHF	TGTGCCAGCAGTTTTCGCCCGGGGTCTCAGCCCCAGCATTTT
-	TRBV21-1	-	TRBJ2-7	CASSTRTGGEHEQYF	TGTGCCAGCAGCACCCGGACAGGGGGCGAACACGAGCAGTACTTC
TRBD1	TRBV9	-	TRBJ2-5	CASSATRQGGEETQYF	TGTGCCAGCAGCGCCACCCGACAGGGGGGTGAGGAGACCCAGTACTTC
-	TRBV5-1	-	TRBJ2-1	CASSQEPDPPFREQFF	TGCGCCAGCAGCCAGGAGCCGGATCCGCCGTTTAGGGAGCAGTTCTTC
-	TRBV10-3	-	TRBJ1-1	CAIQDSPTPAGTEAFF	TGTGCCATCCAAGACTCCCCGACCCCCGCGGGGACTGAAGCTTTCTTT
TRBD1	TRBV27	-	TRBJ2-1	CASSFWDRADNEQFF	TGTGCCAGCAGTTTCTGGGACAGGGCGGATAATGAGCAGTTCTTC
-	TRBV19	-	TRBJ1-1	CASNDRNTEAFF	TGTGCCAGTAATGACAGGAACACTGAAGCTTTCTTT
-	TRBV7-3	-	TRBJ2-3	CASSPNHRDTQYF	TGTGCCAGCAGCCCGAACCATAGGGATACGCAGTATTTT
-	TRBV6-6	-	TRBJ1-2	CASSRQANYGYTF	TGTGCCAGCAGTAGACAGGCTAACTATGGCTACACCTTC
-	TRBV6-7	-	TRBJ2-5	CASSYLAVRSDWKETQYF	TGTGCCAGCAGTTACCTGGCGGTCAGATCCGACTGGAAAGAGACCCAGTACTTC
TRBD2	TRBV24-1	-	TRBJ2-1	CATSEASGRYNEQFF	TGTGCCACCAGTGAGGCTAGCGGGAGATACAATGAGCAGTTCTTC
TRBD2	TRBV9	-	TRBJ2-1	CASSGGYGSYNEQFF	TGTGCCAGCTCCGGGGGGTATGGCTCCTACAATGAGCAGTTCTTC
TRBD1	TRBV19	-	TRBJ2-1	CASTPGQDFGEQFF	TGTGCCAGTACCCCGGGACAGGACTTTGGGGAGCAGTTCTTC
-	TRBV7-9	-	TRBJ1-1	CASSFADTEAFF	TGTGCCAGCAGCTTCGCGGACACTGAAGCTTTCTTT
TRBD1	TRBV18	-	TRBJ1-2	CASSPDGTGTHYGYTF	TGTGCCAGCTCACCCGACGGGACAGGGACACACTATGGCTACACCTTC
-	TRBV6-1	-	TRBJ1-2	CASSEEKWSIGGYTF	TGTGCCAGCAGTGAAGAGAAGTGGAGTATAGGTGGCTACACCTTC
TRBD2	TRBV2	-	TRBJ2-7	CASGKGLASREQYF	TGTGCCAGCGGTAAGGGACTAGCATCTCGCGAGCAGTACTTC
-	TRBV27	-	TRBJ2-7	CASRGHSYEQYF	TGTGCCAGCAGAGGACACTCCTACGAGCAGTACTTC
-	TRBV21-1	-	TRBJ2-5	CASSKSDSSQGPLQETQYF	TGTGCCAGCAGCAAATCTGACTCCTCACAGGGACCCCTGCAAGAGACCCAGTACTTC
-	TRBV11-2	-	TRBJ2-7	CASSLRLTYEQYF	TGTGCCAGCAGCTTGAGACTCACCTACGAGCAGTACTTC
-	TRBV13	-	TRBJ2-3	CASSRTSSTDTQYF	TGTGCCAGCAGCCGGACGTCTAGCACAGATACGCAGTATTTT
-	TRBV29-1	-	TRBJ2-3	CSVGGGRTDTQYF	TGCAGCGTTGGAGGCGGCCGCACAGATACGCAGTATTTT
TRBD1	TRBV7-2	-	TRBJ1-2	CASSPRTGVGYTF	TGTGCCAGCAGCCCCCGGACAGGGGTTGGCTACACCTTC
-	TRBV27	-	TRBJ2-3	CASSLLGQRQYF	TGTGCCAGCAGTTTATTAGGACAGCGGCAGTATTTT
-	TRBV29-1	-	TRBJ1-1	CSVEGRLAVTEAFF	TGCAGCGTTGAGGGCAGGCTCGCTGTGACTGAAGCTTTCTTT
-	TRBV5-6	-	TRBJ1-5	CASSIRPNQPQHF	TGTGCCAGCAGCATCCGGCCGAATCAGCCCCAGCATTTT
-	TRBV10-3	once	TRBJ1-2	CAISEGRREIYGYTF	TGTGCCATCAGTGAGGGTCGCAGGGAGATCTATGGCTACACCTTC
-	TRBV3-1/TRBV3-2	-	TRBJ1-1	CASSQAPGPTEAFF	TGTGCCAGCAGCCAAGCGCCTGGGCCCACTGAAGCTTTCTTT